This TCR beta chain stems from a study of Graves' ophthalmopathy and Graves' hyperthyroidism. Trimming took off 5 bases at V and 4 bases at J, with 11 bases between the two ends. This CDR3 contains 13 residues. Germline CDR1 reads MNHNS; CDR2 reads SASEGT. Study-level findings and limits: With about 71% sensitivity and approximately 72% specificity, the model predicted ophthalmopathy progression.

Every ophthalmopathy donor presented moderate-to-severe activity, CAS ≥3, NOSPECS ≥4 and duration under 3 months. The authors isolated PBMCs from around 10 ml of fresh peripheral blood. Comment on this clonotype: The target antigen is unknown.

TCR beta CDR3 amplification used RNA transcripts. A first-round RT-PCR used HTBI primers, followed by a second-round multiplex PCR. TCRdb fed the multiplex PCR reads into MiXCR, producing one record per CDR3 protein. The sample gives over 450,000 distinct CDR3 sequences, around 15% of which show up once; about 10% is in the top ten. The receptor comes from a woman aged 25 to 39 with Graves' ophthalmopathy. Sequencing used blood. V gene TRBV6-1 combines with J gene TRBJ1-2, with D possibly TRBD1 on 5 matching bases. CDR3 coding DNA: TGTGCCAGCAGTCAACCTGGGGGCTATGGCTACACCTTC. It yields the protein CASSQPGGYGYTF.